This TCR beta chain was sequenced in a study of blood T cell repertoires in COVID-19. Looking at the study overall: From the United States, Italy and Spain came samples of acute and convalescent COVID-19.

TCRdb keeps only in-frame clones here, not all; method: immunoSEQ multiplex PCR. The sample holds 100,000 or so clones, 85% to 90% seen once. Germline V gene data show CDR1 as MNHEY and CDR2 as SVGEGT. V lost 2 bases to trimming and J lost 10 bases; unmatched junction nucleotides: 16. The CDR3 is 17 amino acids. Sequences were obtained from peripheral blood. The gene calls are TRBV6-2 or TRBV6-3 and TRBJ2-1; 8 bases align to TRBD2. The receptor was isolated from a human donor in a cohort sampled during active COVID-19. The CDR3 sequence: CASSYNGMAGGQGEQFF. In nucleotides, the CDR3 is TGTGCCAGCAGTTACAATGGCATGGCGGGGGGCCAGGGGGAGCAGTTCTTC.